The sequence of this T cell receptor (beta chain) was determined in a study of shared clonotypes between healthy human individuals. Evenly divided among several immunoSEQ plates was the genomic DNA of each subset. Generated by immunoSEQ multiplex PCR, the TCRdb table keeps only in-frame clones and is missing some. The sample has 2,100,000 or so clones, about 94% seen once. With 2 bases removed from V and 7 bases from J, the gap between germline ends came to 6 bases. The CDR3 runs to 13 residues. Germline V gives CDR1 ENHRY, CDR2 SYGVKD. Sequenced: naive CD4+ T cells sorted from blood. The subset denotes: CD45RA+ positively selected. The source of this sequence is a man younger than 35 in good health. This chain connects TRBV10-3 to TRBJ1-6; D gene unclear. CDR3 nucleotide sequence: TGTGCCATCAGTGAGAACGGGAATTCACCCCTCCACTTT. Residues: CAISENGNSPLHF.